This T cell receptor beta chain was identified in a study of blood T cell repertoires in COVID-19. Study details: Samples taken during acute and convalescent COVID-19 were collected in the United States, Italy and Spain. Sources were T cells, B-cell-depleted T cells, or PBMCs; the material itself was cDNA or gDNA.

Trimming at V came to 4 bases and at J to 2 bases, leaving 4 bases not matched to a gene. This CDR3 has 16 amino acids. Germline V gives CDR1 SGHNT, CDR2 YYREEE (reference sequence). Original data processing: Counts of nucleated cells, estimated from reference gene primer amplification, were obtained. Measured with immunoSEQ multiplex PCR; TCRdb has only the in-frame clones, and not every one. D and trimming come from the DNA, and the V and J calls and clone size come from that table. Of some 120,000 clones listed, 84% were seen once; the top ten hold around 13%. The sample taken for sequencing was peripheral blood. This chain uses TRBV5-4 with TRBJ2-3, with 13 nucleotides matching TRBD2. The source of this sequence is a woman in her 30s who had recovered from COVID-19. The CDR3 nucleotides read TGTGCCAGCAGCCCGGGACTAGCGGGGCTCACAGATACGCAGTATTTT. The encoded protein is CASSPGLAGLTDTQYF.